This T cell receptor beta chain was observed in a study of regulatory T cells in long-lasting Graves disease. The study's findings and limits: Newly diagnosed disease favored TRBV20-1 and TRBJ2-1 over persistent disease. Newly diagnosed Graves' patients exceeded persistent ones in TCR diversity.

To note about this clonotype: Its antigen is unknown.

Construction of TCR beta libraries relied on iRepertoire HTBI primers and on Arm-PCR targeting CDR3 regions. TCRdb itself ran the multiplex PCR reads through MiXCR, one entry per CDR3 protein. The top ten clones hold roughly 25% of a sample with around 480,000 distinct CDR3 sequences, about 16% of them seen once. This sample's time point: newly diagnosed GD, antithyroid drugs for less than 3 months. Researchers made the TCR library from RNA that was extracted from PBMCs. The CDR3 loop spans 15 amino acids. Trimming at V came to 3 bases and at J to 5 bases, leaving 7 bases not matched to a gene. Germline lookup yields CDR1 DFQATT and CDR2 SNEGSKA (reference sequence). These data are also associated with another study on T cells in Graves' hyperthyroidism and ophthalmopathy. As reported in that work: Patients having uncontrolled infection, another autoimmune disease, pregnancy or lactation were not included. Ophthalmopathy was identified by the model a median approximately six months ahead of onset.

This receptor was taken from a woman aged 35-65 years with Graves disease. Source: peripheral blood mononuclear cells (PBMCs), taken at new diagnosis, from a patient treated with antithyroid drugs. The chain combines TRBV20-1 with TRBJ1-4, with TRBD1 identical over 9 bases. The DNA for the CDR3 is TGCAGTGCTAGGCCGACAGGGGGACCCAATGAAAAACTGTTTTTT. Translation gives CSARPTGGPNEKLFF.